This TCR beta chain was identified in a study of vaccination effects on CD4 cells after COVID-19. Study-wide results and caveats: Early timepoints after infection were absent, and convalescent patients were few in the study. At late timepoints after vaccination, vaccine- and infection-induced clones shrank markedly.

Subsequent to a culture period of around 10 days, CD4+ T cells were isolated. A half-volume exchange with IL-2 medium occurred on days 3 and 7. Here immunoSEQ multiplex PCR was the method, and the copy in TCRdb shows in-frame clones only, minus some. Of about 51,000 clones in the sample, about 70% are singletons; the top ten hold 8.5% to 10%. The V gene's germline CDR1 is SGHTA and CDR2 FQGTGA. V lost 5 bases and J lost 2, with 11 bases in between. The CDR3 runs 14 residues. To note about this clone: Its specificity is not known. At the DNA level, this CDR3 is encoded by other sequences in the same sample as well.

The TCR originated in a human donor who had a prior SARS-CoV-2 infection. The chain joins TRBV7-3 to TRBJ2-3; D is unclear. This sample comprised CD4+ T cells from PBMCs cultured without peptide, obtained before COVID-19 vaccination. The CDR3 nucleotides are TGTGCCAGCAGCCTCGGGCGGTCCACAGATACGCAGTATTTT. Translated: CASSLGRSTDTQYF.